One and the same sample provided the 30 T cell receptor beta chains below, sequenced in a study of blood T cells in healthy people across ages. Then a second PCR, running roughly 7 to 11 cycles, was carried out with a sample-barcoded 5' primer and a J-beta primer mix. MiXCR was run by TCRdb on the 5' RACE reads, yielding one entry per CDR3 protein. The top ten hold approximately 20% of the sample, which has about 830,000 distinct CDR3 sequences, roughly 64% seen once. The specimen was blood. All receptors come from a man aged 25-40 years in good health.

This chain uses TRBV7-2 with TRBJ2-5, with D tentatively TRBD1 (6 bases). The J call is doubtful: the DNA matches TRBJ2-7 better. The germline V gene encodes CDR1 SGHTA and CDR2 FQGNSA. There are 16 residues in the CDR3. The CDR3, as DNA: TGTGCCAGCAGCTTGGGGCCACTACAGGGACCCTACGAGCAGTACTTC. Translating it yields CASSLGPLQGPYEQYF.

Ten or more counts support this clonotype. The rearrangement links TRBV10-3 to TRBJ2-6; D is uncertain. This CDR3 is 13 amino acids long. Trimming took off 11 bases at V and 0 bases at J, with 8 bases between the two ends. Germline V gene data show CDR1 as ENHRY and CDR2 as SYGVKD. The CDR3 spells CAVWLSGANVLTF. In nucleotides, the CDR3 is TGTGCCGTATGGCTCTCTGGGGCCAACGTCCTGACTTTC.

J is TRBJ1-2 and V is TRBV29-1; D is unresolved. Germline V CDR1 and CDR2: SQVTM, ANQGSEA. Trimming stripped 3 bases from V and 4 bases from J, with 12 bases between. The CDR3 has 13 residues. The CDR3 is CSVEGKLSYGYTF. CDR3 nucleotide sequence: TGCAGCGTTGAGGGGAAGTTAAGCTATGGCTACACCTTC.

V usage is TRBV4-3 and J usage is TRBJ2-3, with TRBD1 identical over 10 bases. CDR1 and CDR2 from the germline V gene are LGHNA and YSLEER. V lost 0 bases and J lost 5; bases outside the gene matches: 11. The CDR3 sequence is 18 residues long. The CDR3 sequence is CASSQDRPDRGLGDTQYF. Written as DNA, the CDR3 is TGCGCCAGCAGCCAAGATCGTCCCGACAGGGGGCTTGGAGATACGCAGTATTTT.

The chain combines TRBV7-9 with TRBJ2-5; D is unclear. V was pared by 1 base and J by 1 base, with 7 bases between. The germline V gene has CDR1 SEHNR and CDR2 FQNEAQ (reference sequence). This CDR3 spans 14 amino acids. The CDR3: CASSLVSGQETQYF. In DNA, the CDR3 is TGTGCCAGCAGCTTAGTCTCAGGCCAAGAGACCCAGTACTTC.

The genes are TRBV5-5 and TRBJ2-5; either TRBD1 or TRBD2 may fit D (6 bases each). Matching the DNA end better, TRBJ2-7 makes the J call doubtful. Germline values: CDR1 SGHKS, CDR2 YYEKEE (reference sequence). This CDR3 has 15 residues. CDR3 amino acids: CASSLMPGASYEQYF. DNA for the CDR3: TGTGCCAGCAGCTTGATGCCGGGGGCGAGCTACGAGCAGTACTTC.

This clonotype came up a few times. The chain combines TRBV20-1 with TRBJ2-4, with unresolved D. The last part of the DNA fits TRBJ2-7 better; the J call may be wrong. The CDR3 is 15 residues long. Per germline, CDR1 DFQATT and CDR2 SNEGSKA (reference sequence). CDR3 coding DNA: TGCAGTGCTAGTCCCCTCCGGCTGAACTCCTACGAGCAGTACTTC. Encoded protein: CSASPLRLNSYEQYF.

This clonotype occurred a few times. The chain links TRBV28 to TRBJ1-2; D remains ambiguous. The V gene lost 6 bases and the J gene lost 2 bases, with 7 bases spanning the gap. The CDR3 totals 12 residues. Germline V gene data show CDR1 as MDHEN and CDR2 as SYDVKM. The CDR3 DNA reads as TGTGCCAGCAGGGCCCCCAACTATGGCTACACCTTC. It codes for CASRAPNYGYTF.

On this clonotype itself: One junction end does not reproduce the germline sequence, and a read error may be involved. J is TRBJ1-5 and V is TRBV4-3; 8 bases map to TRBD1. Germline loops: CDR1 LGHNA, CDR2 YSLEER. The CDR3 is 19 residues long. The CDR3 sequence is CASNQDYPDRVRGNQPQHF. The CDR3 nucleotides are TGCGCCAGCAACCAAGACTACCCGGACAGGGTACGGGGCAATCAGCCCCAGCATTTT.

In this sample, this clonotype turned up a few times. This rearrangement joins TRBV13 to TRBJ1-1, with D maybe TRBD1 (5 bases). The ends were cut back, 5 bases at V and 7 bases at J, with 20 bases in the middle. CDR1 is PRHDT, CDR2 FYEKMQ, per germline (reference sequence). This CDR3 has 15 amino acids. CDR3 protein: CASSLRGAGGNEAFF. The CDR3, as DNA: TGTGCCAGCAGCCTTAGGGGCGCAGGTGGTAATGAAGCTTTCTTT.

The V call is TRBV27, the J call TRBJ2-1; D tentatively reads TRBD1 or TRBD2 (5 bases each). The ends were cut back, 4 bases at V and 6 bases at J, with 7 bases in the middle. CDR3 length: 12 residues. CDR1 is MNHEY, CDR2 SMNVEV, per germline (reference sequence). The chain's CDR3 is CASSWGTNEQFF. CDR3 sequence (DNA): TGTGCCAGCAGTTGGGGGACCAATGAGCAGTTCTTC.

CDR3 nucleotide sequence: TGTGCCAGCAGCTTAGCGGTAGGGGCCAACGTCCTGACTTTC. Residues: CASSLAVGANVLTF. The chain combines TRBV7-9 with TRBJ2-6; D not certain. Germline-derived CDR1 and CDR2 are SEHNR and FQNEAQ (reference sequence). The length of the CDR3 is 14 residues. V lost 0 bases and J lost 4, with 4 bases in between.

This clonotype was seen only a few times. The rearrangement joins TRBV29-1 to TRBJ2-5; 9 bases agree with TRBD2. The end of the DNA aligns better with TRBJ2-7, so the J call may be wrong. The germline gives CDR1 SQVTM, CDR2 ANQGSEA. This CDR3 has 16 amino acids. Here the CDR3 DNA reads TGCAGCGTTGAAATTCTAGCGGGACCGGTGGGATCCGAGCAGTACTTC. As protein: CSVEILAGPVGSEQYF.

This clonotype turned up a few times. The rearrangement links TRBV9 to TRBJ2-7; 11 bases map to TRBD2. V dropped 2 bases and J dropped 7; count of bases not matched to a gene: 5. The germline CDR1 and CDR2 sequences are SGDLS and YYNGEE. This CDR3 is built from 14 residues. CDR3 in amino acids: CASSVTSGNNEQYF. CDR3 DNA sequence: TGTGCCAGCAGCGTGACTAGCGGGAATAATGAGCAGTACTTC.

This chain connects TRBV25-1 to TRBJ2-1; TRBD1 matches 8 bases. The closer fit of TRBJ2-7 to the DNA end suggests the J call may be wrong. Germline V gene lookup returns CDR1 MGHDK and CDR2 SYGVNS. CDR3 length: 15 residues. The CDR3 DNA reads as TGTGCCAGCAGTGAAACACAGGGGGGAGGTTACGAGCAGTACTTC. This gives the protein CASSETQGGGYEQYF.

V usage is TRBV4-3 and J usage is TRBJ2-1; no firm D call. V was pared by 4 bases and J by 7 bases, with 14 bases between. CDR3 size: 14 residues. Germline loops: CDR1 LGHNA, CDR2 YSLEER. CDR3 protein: CASSRALKDNEQFF. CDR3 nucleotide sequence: TGCGCCAGCAGCCGAGCCTTGAAAGATAATGAGCAGTTCTTC.

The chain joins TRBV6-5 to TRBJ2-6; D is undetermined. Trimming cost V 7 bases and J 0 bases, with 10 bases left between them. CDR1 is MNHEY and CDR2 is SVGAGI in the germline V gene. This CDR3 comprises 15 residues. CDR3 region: CASKGWSSGANVLTF. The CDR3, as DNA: TGTGCCAGCAAGGGATGGTCCTCTGGGGCCAACGTCCTGACTTTC.

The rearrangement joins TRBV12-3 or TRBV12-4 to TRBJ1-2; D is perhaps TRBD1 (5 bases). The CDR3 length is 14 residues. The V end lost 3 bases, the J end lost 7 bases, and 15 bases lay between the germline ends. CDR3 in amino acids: CASSFQSGLSGYTF. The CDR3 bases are TGTGCCAGCAGTTTTCAGTCGGGGCTGAGTGGCTACACCTTC.

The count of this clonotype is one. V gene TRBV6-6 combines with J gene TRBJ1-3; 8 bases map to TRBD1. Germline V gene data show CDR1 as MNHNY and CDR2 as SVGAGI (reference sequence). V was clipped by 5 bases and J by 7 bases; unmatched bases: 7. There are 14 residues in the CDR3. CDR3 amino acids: CASSVDRVGNTIYF. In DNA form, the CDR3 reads TGTGCCAGCAGTGTGGACAGGGTTGGGAACACCATATATTTT.

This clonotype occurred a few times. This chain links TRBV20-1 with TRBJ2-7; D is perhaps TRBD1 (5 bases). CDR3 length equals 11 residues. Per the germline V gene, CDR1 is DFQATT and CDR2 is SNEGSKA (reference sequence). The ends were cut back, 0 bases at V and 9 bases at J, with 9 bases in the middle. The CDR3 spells CSAREKGVQYF. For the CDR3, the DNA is TGCAGTGCTAGAGAAAAAGGGGTGCAGTACTTC.

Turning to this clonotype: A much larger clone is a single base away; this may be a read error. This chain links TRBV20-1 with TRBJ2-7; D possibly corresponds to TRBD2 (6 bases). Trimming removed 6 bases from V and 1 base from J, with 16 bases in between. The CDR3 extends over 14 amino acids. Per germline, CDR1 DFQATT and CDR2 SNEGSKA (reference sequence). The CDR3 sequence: CSAKSQGGSYEQYF. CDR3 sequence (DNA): TGCAGTGCCAAGAGCCAGGGAGGTTCCTACGAGCAGTACTTC.

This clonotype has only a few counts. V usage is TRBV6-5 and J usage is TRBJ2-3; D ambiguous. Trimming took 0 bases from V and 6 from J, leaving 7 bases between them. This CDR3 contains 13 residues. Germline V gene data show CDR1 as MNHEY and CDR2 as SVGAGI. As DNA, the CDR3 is TGTGCCAGCAGTTACTCCCCGTTTGATACGCAGTATTTT. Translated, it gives CASSYSPFDTQYF.

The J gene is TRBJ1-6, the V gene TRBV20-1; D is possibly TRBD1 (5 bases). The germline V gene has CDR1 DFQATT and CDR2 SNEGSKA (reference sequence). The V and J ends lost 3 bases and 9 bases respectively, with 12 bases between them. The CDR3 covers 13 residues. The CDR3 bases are TGCAGTGCTAGCCCCCAGGGATCTTCACCCCTCCACTTT. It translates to CSASPQGSSPLHF.

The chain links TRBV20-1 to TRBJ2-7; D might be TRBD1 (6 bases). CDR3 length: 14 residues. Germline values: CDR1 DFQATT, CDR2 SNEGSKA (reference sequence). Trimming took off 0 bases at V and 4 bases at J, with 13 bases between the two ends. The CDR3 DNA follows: TGCAGTGCTAGAGATCGGCAGGGGTTGTACGAGCAGTACTTC. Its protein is CSARDRQGLYEQYF.

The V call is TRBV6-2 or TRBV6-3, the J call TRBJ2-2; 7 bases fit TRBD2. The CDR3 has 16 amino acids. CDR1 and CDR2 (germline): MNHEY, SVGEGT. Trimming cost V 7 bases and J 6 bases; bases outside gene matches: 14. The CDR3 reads CASTERGSKDAGELFF. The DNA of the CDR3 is TGTGCCAGCACCGAGCGGGGATCGAAGGACGCCGGGGAGCTGTTTTTT.

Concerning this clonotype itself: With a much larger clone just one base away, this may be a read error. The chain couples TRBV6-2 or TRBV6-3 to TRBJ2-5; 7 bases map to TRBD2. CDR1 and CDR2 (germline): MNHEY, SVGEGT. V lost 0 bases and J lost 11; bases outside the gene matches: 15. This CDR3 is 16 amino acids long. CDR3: CASSYSARTRVALQYF. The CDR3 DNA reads TGTGCCAGCAGTTACTCGGCCAGGACTAGGGTAGCTCTTCAGTACTTC.

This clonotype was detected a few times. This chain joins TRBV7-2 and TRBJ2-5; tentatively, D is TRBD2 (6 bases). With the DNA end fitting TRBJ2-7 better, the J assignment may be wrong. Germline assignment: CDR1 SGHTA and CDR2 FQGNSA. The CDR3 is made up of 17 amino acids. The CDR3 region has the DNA TGTGCCAGCAGCTTAATGTCCGTAGCGGTCGGAGGGGACGAGCAGTACTTC. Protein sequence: CASSLMSVAVGGDEQYF.

The CDR3 coding sequence is TGTGCCAGCAAGGTTCGGGCTAATGAAAAACTGTTTTTT. Its protein product is CASKVRANEKLFF. This rearrangement joins TRBV6-5 to TRBJ1-4; D gene unclear. There are 13 residues in the CDR3. The V and J ends lost 7 bases and 3 bases respectively, with 9 bases between them. Germline V CDR1 and CDR2: MNHEY, SVGAGI.

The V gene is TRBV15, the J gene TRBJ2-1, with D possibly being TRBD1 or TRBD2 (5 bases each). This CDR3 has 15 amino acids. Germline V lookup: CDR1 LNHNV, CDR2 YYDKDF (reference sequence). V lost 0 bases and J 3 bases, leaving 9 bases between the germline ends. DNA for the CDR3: TGTGCCACCAGCAGAGAACGGGACGGCTACAATGAGCAGTTCTTC. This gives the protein CATSRERDGYNEQFF.

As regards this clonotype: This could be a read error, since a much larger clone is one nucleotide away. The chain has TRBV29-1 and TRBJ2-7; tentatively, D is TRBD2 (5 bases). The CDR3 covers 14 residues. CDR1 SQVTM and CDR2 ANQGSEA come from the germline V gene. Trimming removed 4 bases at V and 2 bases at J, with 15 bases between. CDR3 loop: CSVGDRPGTYEQYF. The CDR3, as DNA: TGCAGCGTTGGAGATCGTCCGGGAACCTACGAGCAGTACTTC.